Listed below are T cell receptor beta chains from one sample, sequenced in a study of cytomegalovirus exposure and HLA in healthy donors. Assay: immunoSEQ multiplex PCR; the TCRdb copy retains only in-frame clones and omits some. This table holds about 140,000 clones, roughly 90% found once. Specimen: PBMCs. The receptors derive from a man aged 18 to 30 in good health and CMV-seropositive. Each CDR3 is given with its conserved first and last residue. The order of the fields is J gene, clone size, V gene, D gene, CDR3 DNA, CDR3 protein. The D gene is left open where the match is weak. Part of the rows lack a size; the others show once, few, many or a class for expanded clones.

j_gene: TRBJ2-7
abundance: .
v_gene: TRBV5-1
d_gene: TRBD1
CDR3nt: TGCGCCAGCAGAGATGCTCCCGGGACAGGGGCCTACGAGCAGTACTTC
CDR3aa: CASRDAPGTGAYEQYF

j_gene: TRBJ2-1
abundance: .
v_gene: TRBV27
d_gene: TRBD2
CDR3nt: TGTGCCAGCAGTGGACTAGCGGGGGACAATGAGCAGTTCTTC
CDR3aa: CASSGLAGDNEQFF

j_gene: TRBJ1-2
abundance: .
v_gene: TRBV27
d_gene: .
CDR3nt: TGTGCCAGCAGCCCCGGGTCTGCCTATGGCTACACCTTC
CDR3aa: CASSPGSAYGYTF

j_gene: TRBJ1-1
abundance: once
v_gene: TRBV7-9
d_gene: TRBD1
CDR3nt: TGTGCCAGCAGCTTAGAGGCAGGGGGAACTTTCTTT
CDR3aa: CASSLEAGGTFF

j_gene: TRBJ2-2
abundance: .
v_gene: TRBV5-4
d_gene: TRBD2
CDR3nt: TGTGCGACCGGCGGGGGGGCGTCGAACACCGGGGAGCTGTTTTTT
CDR3aa: CATGGGASNTGELFF

j_gene: TRBJ1-3
abundance: once
v_gene: TRBV7-2
d_gene: .
CDR3nt: TGTGCCAGCAGCTTAGTCGGGCAGGGTGGAAACACCATATATTTT
CDR3aa: CASSLVGQGGNTIYF

j_gene: TRBJ2-7
abundance: .
v_gene: TRBV9
d_gene: .
CDR3nt: TGTGCCAGCAGCGTTCAGGGTTCCTACGAGCAGTACTTC
CDR3aa: CASSVQGSYEQYF

j_gene: TRBJ1-1
abundance: .
v_gene: TRBV6-1
d_gene: TRBD1
CDR3nt: TGTGCCAGCAGTGAAAGGACAGGGTGGGCTTTCTTT
CDR3aa: CASSERTGWAFF

j_gene: TRBJ1-1
abundance: once
v_gene: TRBV18
d_gene: .
CDR3nt: TGTGCCAGCTCACCCTTGTTAAACACTGAAGCTTTCTTT
CDR3aa: CASSPLLNTEAFF

j_gene: TRBJ2-7
abundance: .
v_gene: TRBV5-4
d_gene: TRBD2
CDR3nt: TGTGCCAGCAGCTTAGGGACTAGCGGGAGGGCCCTCGACGAGCAGTACTTC
CDR3aa: CASSLGTSGRALDEQYF

j_gene: TRBJ2-5
abundance: .
v_gene: TRBV4-1
d_gene: TRBD2
CDR3nt: TGCGCCAGCAGCCAACCTAGCGGGGGGGCCCGAGAGACCCAGTACTTC
CDR3aa: CASSQPSGGARETQYF

j_gene: TRBJ1-2
abundance: .
v_gene: TRBV15
d_gene: TRBD1
CDR3nt: TGTGCCACCAGCAGGGTCCGGACAGGGATCTATGGCTACACCTTC
CDR3aa: CATSRVRTGIYGYTF